This TCR beta chain was recovered during a study of T-cell reconstitution after alpha-beta-depleted transplantation in children. A few counts support this clonotype. A library of TCRbeta sequences, prepared with unique molecular identifiers, was generated. TCRdb itself ran the PCR reads through MiXCR, one entry per CDR3 protein. This table has hundreds of thousands of distinct CDR3 sequences, around 9.5% appearing once. V was clipped by 5 bases and J by 4 bases; unmatched bases: 10. The CDR3 totals 15 residues. Per germline, CDR1 DFQATT and CDR2 SNEGSKA (reference sequence). The J gene is TRBJ1-1, the V gene TRBV20-1, with 10 bases lining up with TRBD1. Sequences were derived from PBMCs from the stem cell graft donor, sampled from the stem cell graft. This clonotype was obtained from a human donor who donated a stem cell graft to a child with acute lymphoblastic leukemia. The CDR3 coding sequence is TGCAGTGCTCAGTTCTCCGGGACAGGGGCCACTGAAGCTTTCTTT. It translates to CSAQFSGTGATEAFF.